The source of this T cell receptor (beta chain) is a study of cytomegalovirus exposure and HLA in healthy donors. About the study: Across around 400 genotyped donors, about 81% landed in the Caucasian-associated ancestry cluster.

The PCR employed 60 Vbeta primers together with 13 Jbeta primers. TCRdb's table, derived via immunoSEQ multiplex PCR, lists solely in-frame clones and lacks some. The repertoire holds some 66,000 clones, with around 80% as singletons. As for this clone: Its antigen is unidentified.

V shed 9 bases, J shed 5 bases, and the junction held 8 bases outside the gene matches. This CDR3 is built from 13 residues. Germline V gene sequence: CDR1 WSHSY, CDR2 SAAADI. Study results and limitations: Data from an earlier analysis indicated that most TCR beta V segments were productive either about 87% or about 30% of the time. The authors later linked a missense DCLRE1C variant to TCR beta V- and J-gene trimming.

This TCR derives from a man aged 40-50 years in good health and CMV-seronegative. This rearrangement joins TRBV10-2 to TRBJ2-5, with TRBD2 identical over 8 bases. The sequenced sample consisted of PBMCs. As DNA, the CDR3 is TGCGCCAGTTTAATACCGGGAGGGGAGACCCAGTACTTC. Translation gives CASLIPGGETQYF.